The rows below give T cell receptor beta chains drawn from one sample of a study of neurological immune-mediated disorders. TCRdb analysed the 5' RACE reads with MiXCR anew, one entry per CDR3 protein. Seen here are about 44,000 distinct CDR3 sequences, under 6.5% observed once, and the top ten hold around 0.6%. The sample taken for sequencing was CD4+ T cells from blood. These receptors all stem from a woman aged 40 to 50 in good health. The CDR3 runs from the conserved cysteine through the conserved F or W. The order of the fields is V gene, D gene, J gene, clone size, CDR3 DNA, CDR3 protein. The D gene is left open where the match is weak. Expanded clones are given a class, and other clones once, few, many or no size at all.

v_call: TRBV5-1; d_call: NA; j_call: TRBJ1-2; clone_size: many; cdr3_nt: TGCGCCAGCAGCATCGGTGCCGCGGGCTACACCTTC; cdr3_aa: CASSIGAAGYTF
v_call: TRBV6-2/TRBV6-3; d_call: NA; j_call: TRBJ2-5; clone_size: many; cdr3_nt: TGTGCCAGCAGAGTCGGGACAGCCTTAGGGGGGGAGACCCAGTACTTC; cdr3_aa: CASRVGTALGGETQYF
v_call: TRBV7-2; d_call: NA; j_call: TRBJ2-1; clone_size: many; cdr3_nt: TGTGCCAGCAGCTTTTCAGAAAATGAGCAGTTCTTC; cdr3_aa: CASSFSENEQFF
v_call: TRBV3-1; d_call: NA; j_call: TRBJ1-1; clone_size: many; cdr3_nt: TGTGCCAGCAGCCAAGGGGGTTGGGGGGCCCCTAGGACTGAAGCTTTCTTT; cdr3_aa: CASSQGGWGAPRTEAFF
v_call: TRBV10-2; d_call: NA; j_call: TRBJ1-5; clone_size: many; cdr3_nt: TGCGCCAGCAGCGACCTAGGGGGGACTCAGCCCCAGCATTTT; cdr3_aa: CASSDLGGTQPQHF
v_call: TRBV7-2; d_call: NA; j_call: TRBJ2-6; clone_size: many; cdr3_nt: TGTGCCAGCAGCTTAGCCCCTGGGGCCAACGTCCTGACTTTC; cdr3_aa: CASSLAPGANVLTF
v_call: TRBV12-3/TRBV12-4; d_call: NA; j_call: TRBJ1-5; clone_size: many; cdr3_nt: TGTGCCAGCAGTTTAGAGGGCGGCAATCAGCCCCAGCATTTT; cdr3_aa: CASSLEGGNQPQHF
v_call: TRBV28; d_call: TRBD1; j_call: TRBJ1-5; clone_size: many; cdr3_nt: TGTGCCACCGACCCCAGGGGGACAGGGACCAATCAGCCCCAGCATTTT; cdr3_aa: CATDPRGTGTNQPQHF
v_call: TRBV7-3; d_call: NA; j_call: TRBJ2-5; clone_size: many; cdr3_nt: TGTGCCAGCAGCCCGTCCCCAGGGGCACCAGAGACCCAGTACTTC; cdr3_aa: CASSPSPGAPETQYF
v_call: TRBV7-2; d_call: NA; j_call: TRBJ2-5; clone_size: NA; cdr3_nt: TGTGCCAGCAGCTTAGAATCCGGGAGTGGGGAGACCCAGTACTTC; cdr3_aa: CASSLESGSGETQYF
v_call: TRBV5-1; d_call: NA; j_call: TRBJ2-7; clone_size: many; cdr3_nt: TGCGCCAGCAGCTTGGAACAGGTACGCGAGCAGTACTTC; cdr3_aa: CASSLEQVREQYF
v_call: TRBV7-9; d_call: NA; j_call: TRBJ1-6; clone_size: many; cdr3_nt: TGTGCCAGCAGTCCTCACGTTGGGAACTATAATTCACCCCTCCACTTT; cdr3_aa: CASSPHVGNYNSPLHF
v_call: TRBV7-2; d_call: NA; j_call: TRBJ2-3; clone_size: many; cdr3_nt: TGTGCCAGCAGCTTAGTTCCGGGGTACACAGATACGCAGTATTTT; cdr3_aa: CASSLVPGYTDTQYF
v_call: TRBV27; d_call: NA; j_call: TRBJ2-7; clone_size: many; cdr3_nt: TGTGCCAGCAGTTTGGGGGGTCTCGGCTACGAGCAGTACTTC; cdr3_aa: CASSLGGLGYEQYF
v_call: TRBV20-1; d_call: TRBD2; j_call: TRBJ2-2; clone_size: many; cdr3_nt: TGCAGTGCTAGAGCCCGAAGAGCGGGAGCGAACACCGGGGAGCTGTTTTTT; cdr3_aa: CSARARRAGANTGELFF
v_call: TRBV18; d_call: NA; j_call: TRBJ2-7; clone_size: NA; cdr3_nt: TGTGCCAGCTCACCGAACACAGGGGAGGGCGAGCAGTACTTC; cdr3_aa: CASSPNTGEGEQYF
v_call: TRBV7-2; d_call: NA; j_call: TRBJ1-5; clone_size: many; cdr3_nt: TGTGCCAGCAGCTTAGCCGGGGTTGGGCAGCCCCAGCATTTT; cdr3_aa: CASSLAGVGQPQHF
v_call: TRBV2; d_call: NA; j_call: TRBJ1-2; clone_size: many; cdr3_nt: TGTGCCAGCAGCGTCGCCCGCGGGGGCTATGGCTACACCTTC; cdr3_aa: CASSVARGGYGYTF
v_call: TRBV7-6; d_call: TRBD1; j_call: TRBJ1-5; clone_size: many; cdr3_nt: TGTGCCAGCAGCTTAGGAGCAGGGGGGCTTCAGCCCCAGCATTTT; cdr3_aa: CASSLGAGGLQPQHF
v_call: TRBV5-1; d_call: TRBD2; j_call: TRBJ2-3; clone_size: many; cdr3_nt: TGCGCCAGCAGCTTGGCCCCAGCGGGAGCCGCGATAGATACGCAGTATTTT; cdr3_aa: CASSLAPAGAAIDTQYF
v_call: TRBV10-3; d_call: NA; j_call: TRBJ1-5; clone_size: many; cdr3_nt: TGTGCCATCATTACGGGCCTCGAGGCCCATCAGCCCCAGCATTTT; cdr3_aa: CAIITGLEAHQPQHF
v_call: TRBV5-1; d_call: TRBD1; j_call: TRBJ2-1; clone_size: many; cdr3_nt: TGCGCCAGCAGCTTTAACCTACAGGGGCCCTACAATGAGCAGTTCTTC; cdr3_aa: CASSFNLQGPYNEQFF
v_call: TRBV20-1; d_call: NA; j_call: TRBJ2-1; clone_size: many; cdr3_nt: TGCAGTGCTAGGACGTGGGCCGAGCAGTTCTTC; cdr3_aa: CSARTWAEQFF
v_call: TRBV5-1; d_call: NA; j_call: TRBJ1-3; clone_size: many; cdr3_nt: TGCGCCAGCAGCATTAGGGACGGCGGAAACACCATATATTTT; cdr3_aa: CASSIRDGGNTIYF
v_call: TRBV18; d_call: NA; j_call: TRBJ1-2; clone_size: few; cdr3_nt: TGTGCCAGCTCACCACGGAGCGAGGTCTATGGCTACACCTTC; cdr3_aa: CASSPRSEVYGYTF
v_call: TRBV10-3; d_call: TRBD1; j_call: TRBJ1-5; clone_size: many; cdr3_nt: TGTGCCATCAGTAGGGACAGGGATCAGCCCCAGCATTTT; cdr3_aa: CAISRDRDQPQHF
v_call: TRBV5-1; d_call: NA; j_call: TRBJ2-3; clone_size: many; cdr3_nt: TGCGCCAGCAGCTTGGGATCGGCTAGCACAGATACGCAGTATTTT; cdr3_aa: CASSLGSASTDTQYF
v_call: TRBV18; d_call: TRBD1; j_call: TRBJ2-7; clone_size: many; cdr3_nt: TGTGCCAGCTCAGCCGGGACAGATCCTTACGAGCAGTACTTC; cdr3_aa: CASSAGTDPYEQYF
v_call: TRBV29-1; d_call: NA; j_call: TRBJ1-1; clone_size: many; cdr3_nt: TGCAGCGTTAGGGCAGGGGCGAGCACTGAAGCTTTCTTT; cdr3_aa: CSVRAGASTEAFF
v_call: TRBV19; d_call: NA; j_call: TRBJ1-1; clone_size: few; cdr3_nt: TGTGCCAGTAGTCCAGAACTGAACACTGAAGCTTTCTTT; cdr3_aa: CASSPELNTEAFF
v_call: TRBV7-2; d_call: NA; j_call: TRBJ2-1; clone_size: many; cdr3_nt: TGTGCCAGCAGCTTAGAGGTTGGGCGCGATGAGCAGTTCTTC; cdr3_aa: CASSLEVGRDEQFF
v_call: TRBV7-9; d_call: NA; j_call: TRBJ1-1; clone_size: many; cdr3_nt: TGTGCCAGCAGCTTATTAGGCGAACGCACTGAAGCTTTCTTT; cdr3_aa: CASSLLGERTEAFF
v_call: TRBV11-2; d_call: TRBD2; j_call: TRBJ2-3; clone_size: many; cdr3_nt: TGTGCCAGCAGGACTAGCGGTTCAGATACGCAGTATTTT; cdr3_aa: CASRTSGSDTQYF